This TCR beta chain originates from a study of blood T cells in healthy people across ages. The CDR3 contains 15 residues. The authors ran a second PCR of about 6 to 12 cycles using a sample-barcoded 5' primer and a J-beta primer mix. Tagging of each cDNA molecule was performed by a template-switch adaptor with 12 random nucleotides. One entry per CDR3 protein, called by TCRdb with MiXCR from the 5' RACE reads. The data contain some 1,000,000 distinct CDR3 sequences, approximately 25% of them singletons. Of note for this clonotype: Compared with germline, one end of the junction differs, possibly owing to a read error.

PBMCs numbering at least 7 million were isolated per sample. A further study also used this sample, focusing on T cells of mothers and their children.

Sequencing was done on a sample of blood. This clonotype was obtained from a girl aged 2-10 years in good health. The V call is TRBV12-3 or TRBV12-4, the J call TRBJ1-4; 9 bases agree with TRBD1. The DNA of the CDR3 is TGTGACAGCAGTTTAGTCGGGACAGGGAGAGAAAAACTGTTTTTT. The encoded protein is CDSSLVGTGREKLFF.